The present TCR beta chain was sequenced within a study of CXCR4 blockade with PD-1 therapy in pancreatic cancer. Losses at the gene ends were 7 bases for V and 7 bases for J; bases not matched to a gene: 12. The germline V gene encodes CDR1 MNHGY and CDR2 SAAAGT. The CDR3 has 15 residues. Sequencing used immunoSEQ multiplex PCR; TCRdb keeps in-frame clones, though not all of them. The sample yields 2,000 to 3,000 clones, approximately 46% seen once. The TCR originated in a human donor with pancreatic ductal adenocarcinoma. Sequenced input: tumor tissue. This sequence joins TRBV6-8 and TRBJ2-1, with 8 bases matching TRBD2. The CDR3 is CASTGPAGVKNEQFF. CDR3 DNA: TGTGCCAGCACGGGACCAGCGGGGGTCAAAAATGAGCAGTTCTTC.